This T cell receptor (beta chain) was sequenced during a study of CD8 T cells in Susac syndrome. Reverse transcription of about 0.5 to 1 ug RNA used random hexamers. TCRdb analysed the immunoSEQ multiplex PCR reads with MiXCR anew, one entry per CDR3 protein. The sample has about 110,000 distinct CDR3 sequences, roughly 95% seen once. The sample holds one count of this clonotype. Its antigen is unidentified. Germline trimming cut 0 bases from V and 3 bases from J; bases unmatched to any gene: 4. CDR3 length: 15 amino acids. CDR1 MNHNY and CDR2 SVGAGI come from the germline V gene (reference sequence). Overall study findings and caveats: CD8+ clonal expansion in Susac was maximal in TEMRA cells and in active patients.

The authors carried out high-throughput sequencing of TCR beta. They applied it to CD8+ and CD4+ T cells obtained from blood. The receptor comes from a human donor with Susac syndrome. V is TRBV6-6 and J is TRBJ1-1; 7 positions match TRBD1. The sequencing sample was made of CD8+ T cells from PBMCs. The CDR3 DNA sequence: TGTGCCAGCAGTTACTCTGCAGGGGGGGACACTGAAGCTTTCTTT. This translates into CASSYSAGGDTEAFF.